One and the same sample provided the 3 T cell receptor beta chains below, sequenced in a study of blood T cell repertoires in COVID-19. Profiled with immunoSEQ multiplex PCR; TCRdb holds only in-frame clones, not every one. The sample holds approximately 130,000 clones, 83% seen once. Sequences were obtained from PBMCs or T cells enriched from blood (not recorded which). These TCRs come from a man aged 30 to 45 who had recovered from COVID-19.

The chain joins TRBV7-8 to TRBJ1-2; no reliable D call. Germline V CDR1 and CDR2: SGHVS, FQNEAQ. The CDR3 runs to 13 residues. V was pared by 5 bases and J by 4 bases, with 11 bases between. The CDR3 region is CASSTPSGYGYTF. The CDR3 DNA reads as TGTGCCAGCAGCACCCCCTCGGGCTATGGCTACACCTTC.

The genes are TRBV6-5 and TRBJ1-2; the match to TRBD1 covers 7 bases. Losses at the gene ends were 7 bases for V and 3 bases for J; bases not matched to a gene: 8. CDR1 is MNHEY and CDR2 is SVGAGI in the germline V gene. The CDR3 extends over 14 amino acids. In DNA form, the CDR3 reads TGTGCCAGCAACCTACAGGGGAGAGACTATGGCTACACCTTC. Translation gives CASNLQGRDYGYTF.

This clone was seen once. V usage is TRBV6-5 and J usage is TRBJ1-1, with TRBD1 matching 9 bases. Germline trimming cut 7 bases from V and 2 bases from J; bases unmatched to any gene: 5. The CDR3 sequence is 14 residues long. Germline V gives CDR1 MNHEY, CDR2 SVGAGI. CDR3 residues: CASNPTGGNTEAFF. CDR3 coding DNA: TGTGCCAGCAATCCTACAGGGGGCAACACTGAAGCTTTCTTT.